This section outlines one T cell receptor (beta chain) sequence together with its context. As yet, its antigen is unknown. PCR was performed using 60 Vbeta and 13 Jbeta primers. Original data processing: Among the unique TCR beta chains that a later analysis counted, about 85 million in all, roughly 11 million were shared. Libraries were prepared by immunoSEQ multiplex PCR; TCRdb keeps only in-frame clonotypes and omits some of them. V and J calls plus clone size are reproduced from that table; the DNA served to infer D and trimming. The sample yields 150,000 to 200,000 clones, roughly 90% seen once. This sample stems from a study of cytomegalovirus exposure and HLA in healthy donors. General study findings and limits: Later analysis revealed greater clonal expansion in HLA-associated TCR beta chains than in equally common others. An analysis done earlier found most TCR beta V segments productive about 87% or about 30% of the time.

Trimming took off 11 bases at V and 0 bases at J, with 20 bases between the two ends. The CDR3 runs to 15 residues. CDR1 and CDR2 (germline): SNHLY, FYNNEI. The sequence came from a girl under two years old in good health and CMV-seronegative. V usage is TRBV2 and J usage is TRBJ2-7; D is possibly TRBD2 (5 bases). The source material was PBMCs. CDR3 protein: CAGSSGFGSSYEQYF. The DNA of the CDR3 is TGTGCCGGTTCGTCGGGTTTTGGGAGCTCCTACGAGCAGTACTTC.